This note documents a single TCR beta chain sequence. The sample comes from a study of Ad26.COV2.S vaccination and SARS-CoV-2 variants. Specified treatment: roughly 20 received Ad26.COV2.S at low or high dose, single or two shots; about 5 received placebo; per-sample allocation not given. Samples analyzed were those drawn on day 63 after the first vaccine or placebo injection. Immunization relied on an Ad26 vector, which expressed Wuhan-strain SARS-CoV-2 spike. The germline gives CDR1 LGHNA, CDR2 YNFKEQ. Trimming shortened V by 4 bases and J by 0 bases, and 25 bases separated the two germline ends. The CDR3 covers 20 residues. Here immunoSEQ multiplex PCR was the method, and the copy in TCRdb shows in-frame clones only, minus some. The sample shows 200,000 to 300,000 clones, around 85% of them seen only once.

The TCR originated in a person between 18 and 65 years old who received the Ad26.COV2.S COVID-19 vaccine or a placebo. The genes are TRBV4-2 and TRBJ1-5; the D is unclear. Material: peripheral blood, obtained in a trial of Ad26.COV2.S vaccine versus placebo. The CDR3 here is CASSLQRSGTTLNSNQPQHF. CDR3 in DNA: TGTGCCAGCAGCCTCCAGCGGTCAGGAACGACACTGAATAGCAATCAGCCCCAGCATTTT.